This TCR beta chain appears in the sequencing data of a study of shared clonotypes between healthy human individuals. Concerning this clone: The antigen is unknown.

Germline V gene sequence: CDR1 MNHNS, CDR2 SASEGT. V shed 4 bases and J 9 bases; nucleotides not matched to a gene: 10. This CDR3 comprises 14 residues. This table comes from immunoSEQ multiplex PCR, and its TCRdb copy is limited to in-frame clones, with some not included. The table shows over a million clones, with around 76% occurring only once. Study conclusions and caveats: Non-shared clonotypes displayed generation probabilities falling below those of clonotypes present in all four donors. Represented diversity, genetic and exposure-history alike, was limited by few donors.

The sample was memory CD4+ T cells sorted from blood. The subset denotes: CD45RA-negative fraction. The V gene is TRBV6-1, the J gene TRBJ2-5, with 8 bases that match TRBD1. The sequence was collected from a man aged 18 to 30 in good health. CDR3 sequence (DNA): TGTGCCAGCAGTGGAGGGACAGGCAAGGGGGCCCAGTACTTC. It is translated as CASSGGTGKGAQYF.